The 29 T cell receptor beta chains reported below all come from one sample, sequenced in a study of shared clonotypes between healthy human individuals. Only in-frame clones appear in the TCRdb table, and some are missing; sequencing was by immunoSEQ multiplex PCR. The profile shows fewer than 400,000 clones, around two thirds of them singletons. The specimen sequenced was memory CD4+ T cells sorted from blood. Stated subset: CD45RA-negative fraction. These receptors came from a man aged 30 to 45 in good health.

The chain carries TRBV28 and TRBJ1-1; D unclear. Deletions cut 6 bases from V and 7 bases from J, with 12 bases between. CDR1 is MDHEN, CDR2 SYDVKM, per germline. This CDR3 comprises 12 residues. CDR3 in DNA: TGTGCCAGCAGGGGTCGGGAATTTGAAGCTTTCTTT. This codes for CASRGREFEAFF. The variable domain in full, with the rest retrieved from reference TRBV28 and TRBJ1-1, is DVKVTQSSRYLVKRTGEKVFLECVQDMDHENMFWYRQDPGLGLRLIYFSYDVKMKEKGDIPEGYSVSREKKERFSLILESASTNQTSMYLCASRGREFEAFFGQGTRLTVV.

This sequence joins TRBV6-5 and TRBJ2-3, with D perhaps being TRBD1 or TRBD2 (5 bases each). This CDR3 is 14 amino acids long. Per germline, CDR1 MNHEY and CDR2 SVGAGI. The V end was cut by 2 bases, the J end by 6 bases, with 12 bases between. In DNA, the CDR3 is TGTGCCAGCAGTTACGAGCCCGGGGCCGATACGCAGTATTTT. As protein: CASSYEPGADTQYF.

The CDR3 loop reads CASSEARRGINIQYF. The CDR3 nucleotides read TGTGCCAGCAGTGAAGCGCGGCGGGGAATAAACATTCAGTACTTC. The rearrangement joins TRBV6-1 to TRBJ2-4; TRBD2 might be the D (6 bases). Trimming pared 0 bases from V and 6 bases from J, leaving 12 bases between. Germline loops: CDR1 MNHNS, CDR2 SASEGT. The CDR3 is 15 residues long.

The rearrangement joins TRBV5-8 to TRBJ1-1; the D is unclear. The V end was cut by 0 bases, the J end by 1 base, with 7 bases between. The CDR3 is 14 residues long. Looked up from germline, CDR1 is SGHTS and CDR2 is YDEGEE. CDR3: CASSLDWENTEAFF. The CDR3 coding sequence is TGTGCCAGCAGCTTGGATTGGGAGAACACTGAAGCTTTCTTT.

This clone is a singleton in its sample. The genes are TRBV19 and TRBJ2-7; D may correspond to TRBD1 or TRBD2 (6 bases each). The CDR3 contains 13 residues. The germline CDR1 and CDR2 sequences are LNHDA and SQIVND (reference sequence). V was clipped by 10 bases and J by 6 bases, with 19 bases between them. The CDR3 loop is CATGQLSGSEQYF. In DNA form, the CDR3 reads TGTGCCACAGGACAGCTAAGCGGGTCCGAGCAGTACTTC.

This clone has a handful of counts. Other DNA sequences of this sample code for an identical CDR3. J is TRBJ1-5 and V is TRBV2, with TRBD1 matching 10 bases. J gave up 7 bases and V 6 bases, and 6 bases lay outside the gene matches. Germline V CDR1 and CDR2: SNHLY, FYNNEI. The CDR3 has 14 amino acids. DNA of the CDR3: TGTGCCAGCAGCGAGACAGGGGGCGGACAGCCCCAGCATTTT. The encoded protein is CASSETGGGQPQHF.

This chain uses TRBV18 with TRBJ1-5, with TRBD1 as a possible D gene (6 bases). Trimming shortened V by 2 bases and J by 4 bases, and 18 bases separated the two germline ends. Germline V gene lookup returns CDR1 KGHSH and CDR2 LQKENI. There are 17 residues in the CDR3. CDR3 in DNA: TGTGCCAGCTCACCATTCGGGACACCCAACGAGAATCAGCCCCAGCATTTT. This encodes CASSPFGTPNENQPQHF.

The chain uses TRBV2 and TRBJ2-6; 7 positions agree with TRBD1. The CDR3 totals 17 residues. V lost 7 bases and J lost 0; bases outside the gene matches: 9. Germline CDR1 reads SNHLY; CDR2 reads FYNNEI. In DNA form, the CDR3 reads TGTGCCAGCACCACTGGACAGGCCCGCTCTGGGGCCAACGTCCTGACTTTC. Its translation: CASTTGQARSGANVLTF.

The CDR3 coding sequence is TGTGCCAGCAGTGAGGGCACTAGCCCCGCCTCAGAGACCCAGTACTTC. It encodes CASSEGTSPASETQYF. This chain connects TRBV2 to TRBJ2-5, with D possibly matching TRBD2 (6 bases). Germline CDR1 reads SNHLY; CDR2 reads FYNNEI. CDR3 length: 16 residues. The V end lost 3 bases, the J end lost 4 bases, and 18 bases lay between the germline ends.

V and J are TRBV29-1 and TRBJ2-1; 10 bases fit TRBD2. The junction had 1 base not matched to a gene; V was cut back by 5 bases and J by 6 bases. Germline V gene lookup returns CDR1 SQVTM and CDR2 ANQGSEA. CDR3 length: 12 residues. CDR3 amino acids: CSVSSGSNEQFF. The CDR3, as DNA: TGCAGCGTTTCTAGCGGGAGCAATGAGCAGTTCTTC.

The rearrangement joins TRBV6-5 to TRBJ2-7, with a tentative D call TRBD1 (5 bases). This CDR3 contains 14 residues. V was shortened by 5 bases and J by 3 bases, with 14 bases between the two germline ends. Germline V gives CDR1 MNHEY, CDR2 SVGAGI. CDR3 region: CASSDNDRIYEQYF. The CDR3 region has the DNA TGTGCCAGCAGTGACAATGACAGAATCTACGAGCAGTACTTC.

The chain uses TRBV6-1 and TRBJ2-1; 10 nucleotides line up with TRBD2. The V gene end was trimmed by 6 bases and the J gene end by 5 bases; junction bases not matched to a gene: 7. Germline V gene data show CDR1 as MNHNS and CDR2 as SASEGT. This CDR3 region has 15 residues. The CDR3 DNA follows: TGTGCCAGCAGGGCCACTAGCGGGATTGACAATGAGCAGTTCTTC. Translation gives CASRATSGIDNEQFF.

The genes are TRBV19 and TRBJ2-3; D is uncertain. The germline V gene encodes CDR1 LNHDA and CDR2 SQIVND (reference sequence). The V end lost 7 bases, the J end lost 2 bases, and 13 bases lay between the germline ends. The CDR3 is 14 residues long. The CDR3 spells CASTFRRDTDTQYF. The CDR3 coding sequence is TGTGCCAGTACCTTTAGGCGAGACACAGATACGCAGTATTTT.

The genes are TRBV18 and TRBJ1-5, with D uncertain. V was shortened by 3 bases and J by 6 bases, with 9 bases between the two germline ends. The CDR3 sequence is 13 residues long. Germline CDR1 reads KGHSH; CDR2 reads LQKENI. CDR3 protein: CASSPDELQPQHF. The CDR3 DNA is TGTGCCAGCTCACCGGACGAACTTCAGCCCCAGCATTTT. The full variable domain, completed using reference TRBV18 and TRBJ1-5, is NAGVMQNPRHLVRRRGQEARLRCSPMKGHSHVYWYRQLPEEGLKFMVYLQKENIIDESGMPKERFSAEFPKEGPSILRIQQVVRGDSAAYFCASSPDELQPQHFGDGTRLSIL.

V and J are TRBV15 and TRBJ2-7, with TRBD2 matching 10 bases. The germline CDR1 and CDR2 sequences are LNHNV and YYDKDF (reference sequence). This CDR3 is built from 15 residues. V gave up 1 base and J gave up 2 bases; unmatched junction bases: 2. The CDR3 DNA reads TGTGCCACCAGCAGAGGTCTAGCGGGAGCCTACGAGCAGTACTTC. This sequence encodes CATSRGLAGAYEQYF.

This sequence joins TRBV28 and TRBJ1-1; D is uncertain. CDR1 and CDR2 from the germline V gene are MDHEN and SYDVKM. Trimming took 7 bases from V and 1 from J, leaving 10 bases between them. The CDR3 runs 13 residues. CDR3 sequence (DNA): TGTGCCAGCACTTTCAGGAGGAACACTGAAGCTTTCTTT. This gives the protein CASTFRRNTEAFF.

The gene calls are TRBV29-1 and TRBJ1-4; no firm D call. CDR3 size: 13 residues. Germline CDR1 reads SQVTM; CDR2 reads ANQGSEA. The germline V and J ends were trimmed by 5 bases and 5 bases, with 12 bases remaining between them. CDR3 sequence: CSVRGATNEKLFF. The CDR3 coding sequence is TGCAGCGTTCGCGGAGCCACCAATGAAAAACTGTTTTTT.

This clone was seen only once. The rearrangement uses TRBV29-1 and TRBJ2-1; 9 bases are a match to TRBD2. This CDR3 has 15 amino acids. V gave up 4 bases and J gave up 1 base; unmatched junction bases: 5. CDR1 is SQVTM, CDR2 ANQGSEA, per germline. CDR3: CSVAGGRDSYNEQFF. The CDR3 region has the DNA TGCAGCGTTGCTGGCGGGAGGGATTCCTACAATGAGCAGTTCTTC.

The CDR3 sequence is CASSLSRGGETQYF. CDR3 nucleotide sequence: TGCGCCAGCAGCTTGTCCAGGGGTGGAGAGACCCAGTACTTC. The chain joins TRBV5-1 to TRBJ2-5, with D perhaps matching TRBD1 (6 bases). Germline V gene data show CDR1 as SGHRS and CDR2 as YFSETQ. Trimming pared 1 base from V and 4 bases from J, leaving 11 bases between. The CDR3 spans 14 residues.

The chain carries TRBV10-1 and TRBJ2-7; TRBD2 might be the D (6 bases). The V gene's germline CDR1 is WNHNN and CDR2 SYGVQD (reference sequence). This CDR3 has 13 residues. V was clipped by 6 bases and J by 7 bases, with 16 bases between them. The CDR3: CASSPGLSGEQYF. The DNA of the CDR3 is TGCGCCAGCAGCCCGGGCCTCAGCGGGGAGCAGTACTTC.

J is TRBJ2-2 and V is TRBV11-2, with D unclear. The CDR3 extends over 11 amino acids. V lost 2 bases and J 5 bases, leaving 0 bases between the germline ends. The germline gives CDR1 SGHAT, CDR2 FQNNGV. CDR3: CASSLTGELFF. In DNA, the CDR3 is TGTGCCAGCAGCTTAACCGGGGAGCTGTTTTTT.

The gene calls are TRBV18 and TRBJ2-1, with TRBD2 matching 11 bases. V was clipped by 5 bases and J by 0 bases; unmatched bases: 3. This CDR3 comprises 16 residues. The germline V gene encodes CDR1 KGHSH and CDR2 LQKENI. The CDR3 DNA sequence: TGTGCCAGCTCAGCCGGGACTAGCGGCTCCTACAATGAGCAGTTCTTC. Translating it yields CASSAGTSGSYNEQFF.

The chain recombines TRBV6-1 with TRBJ1-2, with no clear D. Germline CDR1 and CDR2: MNHNS and SASEGT. The CDR3 runs 11 residues. Deletions cut 1 base from V and 8 bases from J, with 5 bases between. In nucleotides, the CDR3 is TGTGCCAGCAGTGAAGTCTGGGGCTACACCTTC. This sequence encodes CASSEVWGYTF.

This clone came up once. Other DNA variants within this sample encode the same CDR3. V usage is TRBV18 and J usage is TRBJ1-5; 9 nucleotides agree with TRBD1. CDR3 length: 15 amino acids. V shed 1 base and J 7 bases; nucleotides not matched to a gene: 5. Germline V gene data show CDR1 as KGHSH and CDR2 as LQKENI. The CDR3 loop is CASSPQQGAGQPQHF. CDR3 DNA: TGTGCCAGCTCACCACAACAGGGGGCCGGGCAGCCCCAGCATTTT.

This chain uses TRBV7-2 with TRBJ2-5, with 7 bases matching TRBD1. The DNA matches TRBJ2-7 better at its end, which makes the J call doubtful. Per the germline V gene, CDR1 is SGHTA and CDR2 is FQGNSA. CDR3 length: 14 amino acids. The CDR3, as DNA: TGTGCCAGCAGGGTAGGGGGCGGCTCCTACGAGCAGTACTTC. Its translation is CASRVGGGSYEQYF.

Only a few counts were recorded for this clone. V is TRBV7-2 and J is TRBJ2-7; D is perhaps TRBD1 (5 bases). This CDR3 contains 14 residues. Trimming removed 5 bases from V and 3 bases from J, with 14 bases in between. Germline CDR1 is SGHTA and CDR2 is FQGNSA. As DNA, the CDR3 is TGTGCCAGCAGCCCCGGCCTAGGGGACTACGAGCAGTACTTC. Amino acid sequence: CASSPGLGDYEQYF.

This chain uses TRBV19 with TRBJ2-7; the match to TRBD1 covers 9 bases. V trimming: 8 bases; J trimming: 6 bases; junction bases outside the gene matches: 5. This CDR3 spans 12 amino acids. CDR1 and CDR2 (germline): LNHDA, SQIVND (reference sequence). Here the CDR3 reads CASDDRGGEQYF. Written as DNA, the CDR3 is TGTGCCAGTGACGACAGGGGGGGCGAGCAGTACTTC. The full variable domain, with the rest looked up from reference TRBV19 and TRBJ2-7, is DGGITQSPKYLFRKEGQNVTLSCEQNLNHDAMYWYRQDPGQGLRLIYYSQIVNDFQKGDIAEGYSVSREKKESFPLTVTSAQKNPTAFYLCASDDRGGEQYFGPGTRLTVT.

This chain uses TRBV6-1 with TRBJ1-1; no reliable D call. Deletions cut 10 bases from V and 6 bases from J, with 12 bases between. Germline V gene data show CDR1 as MNHNS and CDR2 as SASEGT. The CDR3 has 11 amino acids. Here the CDR3 reads CATAIHPEAFF. The CDR3 DNA sequence: TGTGCCACGGCAATTCATCCTGAAGCTTTCTTT.

About this clone itself: At the DNA level, this CDR3 is encoded by other sequences in the same sample as well. The J gene is TRBJ2-5, the V gene TRBV5-1; a possible D gene is TRBD2 (5 bases). The CDR3 contains 14 residues. Germline values: CDR1 SGHRS, CDR2 YFSETQ. V lost 0 bases to trimming and J lost 5 bases, with 11 bases between them. As DNA, the CDR3 is TGCGCCAGCAGCTTGGGGTCGGGCGGGGAGACCCAGTACTTC. Its translation: CASSLGSGGETQYF. Supplemented by reference TRBV5-1 and TRBJ2-5, the full variable domain reads KAGVTQTPRYLIKTRGQQVTLSCSPISGHRSVSWYQQTPGQGLQFLFEYFSETQRNKGNFPGRFSGRQFSNSRSEMNVSTLELGDSALYLCASSLGSGGETQYFGPGTRLLVL.